The entry below gives a single TCR beta chain sequence along with its context. Its antigen is currently unknown. This CDR3 is built from 13 residues. The V gene's germline CDR1 is SGHTA and CDR2 FQGNSA. Trimming removed 2 bases from V and 3 bases from J, with 8 bases in between. The record originates from a study of blood T cells in healthy people across ages. Study-wide findings and caveats: Donor CMV status was unknown, possibly confounding expanded clonotype changes. With unsorted PBMCs, a conclusive comparison of naive versus antigen-experienced cells was not possible. The study found TCR beta diversity correlated strongly with naive T cell percentage.

Through a sample-barcoded 5' primer and a J-beta primer mix, a second PCR was run for roughly 7 to 11 cycles. Via MiXCR, TCRdb re-called the 5' RACE reads, giving one row per CDR3 protein. The sample lists 380,000 or so distinct CDR3 sequences, roughly half seen once, with around 50% in the top ten. The TCR sequence derives from a man aged 55 to 70 in good health. The chain links TRBV7-2 to TRBJ2-7; no clear D gene. Source material: blood. The CDR3 reads CASSLTQLYEQYF. For the CDR3, the DNA is TGTGCCAGCAGCTTAACACAGCTCTACGAGCAGTACTTC.